This TCR beta chain was identified during a study of shared clonotypes between healthy human individuals. Sequenced by immunoSEQ multiplex PCR; TCRdb stores in-frame clones only, minus some. Here the sample spans 2 million to 3 million clones, around nine tenths being singletons. The material sequenced was naive CD4+ T cells sorted from blood. Subset specified: CD45RA+ positively selected. This TCR derives from a man in his late teens or twenties in good health.

The CDR3 DNA follows: TGTGCCAGCAGTTCTTGGGGGGCCATGGGAGAGACCCAGTACTTC. Translating gives CASSSWGAMGETQYF. The V call is TRBV27, the J call TRBJ2-5; tentatively, D is TRBD1 or TRBD2 (6 bases each). CDR3 length: 15 amino acids. Per germline, CDR1 MNHEY and CDR2 SMNVEV (reference sequence). Trimming shortened V by 4 bases and J by 4 bases, and 16 bases separated the two germline ends.